Below, one T cell receptor (beta chain) is given with its context. Antigen: not known. The CDR3 has 13 amino acids. The V and J ends lost 2 bases and 2 bases respectively, with 7 bases between them. The germline V gene encodes CDR1 MDHEN and CDR2 SYDVKM. This sample stems from a study of cytomegalovirus exposure and HLA in healthy donors. 13 Jbeta primers and 60 Vbeta primers were used for the PCR. Sequencing was performed with immunoSEQ multiplex PCR; in TCRdb, only in-frame clones are kept and a portion is missing. The sample holds approximately 170,000 clones, over 70% seen once. Whereas donors were nominally healthy upon sampling, unrecorded immune exposures were probable. Overall study findings and caveats: Researchers counted around 180 TCR beta chains as cytomegalovirus-associated.

This sequence originates from a woman aged 18-30 years in good health and CMV-seronegative. Specimen: PBMCs. The chain links TRBV28 to TRBJ2-7; no definite D call. This CDR3 is CASSLTFPYEQYF. CDR3 DNA sequence: TGTGCCAGCAGTTTAACTTTCCCCTACGAGCAGTACTTC.